What follows are 24 T cell receptor beta chains derived from one specimen sequenced in a study of PD-1 blockade in mismatch repair-deficient tumors. Sequencing used immunoSEQ multiplex PCR; TCRdb keeps in-frame clones, though not all of them. Of approximately 80,000 clones listed, more than 80% are singletons. The specimen was peripheral blood, collected 44 weeks after starting pembrolizumab. The receptors were sampled from an adult with mismatch repair-deficient cancer.

This clone came up a few times. This chain joins TRBV5-1 and TRBJ2-7, with 11 bases fitting TRBD2. Germline assignment: CDR1 SGHRS and CDR2 YFSETQ. The CDR3 runs to 14 residues. Trimming cost V 4 bases and J 4 bases; bases outside gene matches: 4. In DNA, the CDR3 is TGCGCCAGCAGCCACACTAGCGGGAGTTACGAGCAGTACTTC. Translated: CASSHTSGSYEQYF.

The CDR3 here is CASSLNLGQGGTEAFF. The CDR3 DNA reads as TGCGCCAGCAGCTTAAACCTGGGACAGGGTGGAACTGAAGCTTTCTTT. The chain uses TRBV5-1 and TRBJ1-1; 9 nucleotides match TRBD1. V shed 2 bases, J shed 5 bases, and the junction held 10 bases outside the gene matches. The CDR3 sequence is 16 residues long. Germline lookup yields CDR1 SGHRS and CDR2 YFSETQ.

This chain uses TRBV28 with TRBJ2-1; TRBD1 is a possible D gene (5 bases). V was cut by 6 bases and J by 6 bases, with 15 bases left in between. The CDR3 is 14 residues long. Germline values: CDR1 MDHEN, CDR2 SYDVKM. CDR3 DNA sequence: TGTGCCAGCAGCTATGTAAGGGGATTCAATGAGCAGTTCTTC. This sequence encodes CASSYVRGFNEQFF.

This chain uses TRBV29-1 with TRBJ2-1; the D is unclear. The ends were cut back, 8 bases at V and 5 bases at J, with 10 bases in the middle. The V gene's germline CDR1 is SQVTM and CDR2 ANQGSEA. This CDR3 spans 11 amino acids. The CDR3 region is CSTLGDNEQFF. In DNA, the CDR3 is TGCAGCACTCTGGGTGACAATGAGCAGTTCTTC.

This chain joins TRBV19 and TRBJ2-5; D remains unclear. The V gene lost 3 bases and the J gene lost 4 bases, with 6 bases spanning the gap. This CDR3 spans 12 amino acids. In germline, CDR1 is LNHDA, CDR2 SQIVND (reference sequence). The CDR3 DNA is TGTGCCAGTAGTATGTGGGGAGAGACCCAGTACTTC. It specifies CASSMWGETQYF.

The gene calls are TRBV7-3 and TRBJ2-1; 11 bases are shared with TRBD2. Looked up from germline, CDR1 is SGHTA and CDR2 is FQGTGA. With 5 bases clipped from V and 9 bases from J, the junction kept 9 bases outside the gene matches. This CDR3 spans 15 amino acids. The CDR3 region is CASSPTLAGVGEQFF. The CDR3 DNA is TGTGCCAGCAGCCCCACACTAGCGGGAGTGGGTGAGCAGTTCTTC. Looking up the rest from reference TRBV7-3 and TRBJ2-1 gives the full variable domain: GAGVSQTPSNKVTEKGKYVELRCDPISGHTALYWYRQSLGQGPEFLIYFQGTGAADDSGLPNDRFFAVRPEGSVSTLKIQRTERGDSAVYLCASSPTLAGVGEQFFGPGTRLTVL.

The gene calls are TRBV11-2 and TRBJ2-1; TRBD2 aligns across 10 bases. The germline gives CDR1 SGHAT, CDR2 FQNNGV. This CDR3 comprises 18 residues. Unmatched junction bases numbered 12, after V lost 5 bases and J lost 2 bases. The CDR3 is CASSLPPPTSGAYNEQFF. In nucleotides, the CDR3 is TGTGCCAGCAGCCTTCCCCCCCCCACTAGCGGGGCCTACAATGAGCAGTTCTTC. Filled out from reference TRBV11-2 and TRBJ2-1, the complete variable domain reads EAGVAQSPRYKIIEKRQSVAFWCNPISGHATLYWYQQILGQGPKLLIQFQNNGVVDDSQLPKDRFSAERLKGVDSTLKIQPAKLEDSAVYLCASSLPPPTSGAYNEQFFGPGTRLTVL.

The chain is built from TRBV29-1 and TRBJ1-1; D is unclear. Germline V gene lookup returns CDR1 SQVTM and CDR2 ANQGSEA. This CDR3 region has 13 residues. Deletions cut 4 bases from V and 4 bases from J, with 13 bases between. Here the CDR3 DNA reads TGCAGCGTTGGAGGACGGGCCGGCACTGAAGCTTTCTTT. The encoded protein is CSVGGRAGTEAFF.

The chain is built from TRBV11-2 and TRBJ2-1; 11 bases are shared with TRBD2. The CDR3 length is 16 residues. Germline lookup yields CDR1 SGHAT and CDR2 FQNNGV. J gave up 8 bases and V 0 bases, and 6 bases lay outside the gene matches. CDR3 sequence reads: CASSLDLAGGIDEQFF. As DNA, the CDR3 is TGTGCCAGCAGCTTAGATCTAGCGGGAGGTATCGATGAGCAGTTCTTC.

A few counts support this clone. The chain is built from TRBV12-2 and TRBJ2-7. TRBV12-2 represents a pseudogene. CDR3 size: 15 residues. The CDR3 reads CASRLTSTSSYEQYF. CDR3 DNA sequence: TGTGCAAGTCGCTTAACCTCGACCTCCTCCTACGAGCAGTACTTC.

V is TRBV5-1 and J is TRBJ2-7, with no clear D. Trimming took off 2 bases at V and 6 bases at J, with 15 bases between the two ends. CDR3 size: 14 residues. The V gene's germline CDR1 is SGHRS and CDR2 YFSETQ. CDR3 nucleotides: TGCGCCAGCAGCTTCAACGGCATCGCGCGCGAGCAGTACTTC. Translating it yields CASSFNGIAREQYF.

The rearrangement uses TRBV30 and TRBJ1-2, with 7 bases lining up with TRBD1. The CDR3 runs to 15 residues. Germline CDR1 reads GTSNPN; CDR2 reads SVGIG (reference sequence). J gave up 4 bases and V 2 bases, and 10 bases lay outside the gene matches. As DNA, the CDR3 is TGTGCCTGGAGTACGGCAGGGGGTAAGAGCTATGGCTACACCTTC. Translation: CAWSTAGGKSYGYTF.

This chain uses TRBV5-4 with TRBJ2-3, with a weak D call TRBD1 (6 bases). The germline V gene has CDR1 SGHNT and CDR2 YYREEE (reference sequence). Trimming removed 1 base at V and 3 bases at J, with 12 bases between. The CDR3 is 15 amino acids. The CDR3 DNA reads as TGTGCCAGCAGCTTGCGCCAGGGGTTGACAGATACGCAGTATTTT. Translation gives CASSLRQGLTDTQYF.

CDR3 in amino acids: CASSLTPGGNGELFF. CDR3 sequence (DNA): TGTGCCAGCAGCTTAACGCCCGGGGGCAACGGGGAGCTGTTTTTT. The chain joins TRBV7-3 to TRBJ2-2, with D tentatively TRBD1 or TRBD2 (6 bases each). In germline, CDR1 is SGHTA, CDR2 FQGTGA. This CDR3 is 15 amino acids long. The V end was cut by 0 bases, the J end by 7 bases, with 12 bases between.

The CDR3 spells CASSLGVMNTEAFF. The DNA for the CDR3 is TGCGCCAGCAGCTTGGGGGTAATGAACACTGAAGCTTTCTTT. The V gene is TRBV5-1, the J gene TRBJ1-1, with D hard to call. V was trimmed by 0 bases and J by 0 bases, leaving 6 bases between them. The germline V gene encodes CDR1 SGHRS and CDR2 YFSETQ. The CDR3 runs to 14 residues.

This chain links TRBV5-5 with TRBJ2-2; D possibly corresponds to TRBD2 (5 bases). The CDR3 runs 12 residues. CDR1 and CDR2 from the germline V gene are SGHKS and YYEKEE (reference sequence). Trimming removed 4 bases at V and 9 bases at J, with 10 bases between. The CDR3 nucleotides read TGTGCCAGCAGCCCTGAGGGCCGGGAGCTGTTTTTT. This sequence encodes CASSPEGRELFF.

This rearrangement joins TRBV27 to TRBJ2-1; 8 positions match TRBD2. The V gene's germline CDR1 is MNHEY and CDR2 SMNVEV (reference sequence). This CDR3 is 15 amino acids long. V gave up 1 base and J gave up 7 bases; unmatched junction bases: 6. CDR3 in amino acids: CASSLLSGSRNEQFF. The CDR3 DNA follows: TGTGCCAGCAGTTTATTGAGCGGGAGTAGAAATGAGCAGTTCTTC.

The chain recombines TRBV30 with TRBJ1-3, with 8 bases that match TRBD1. CDR3 length: 14 residues. V shed 5 bases and J 1 base; nucleotides not matched to a gene: 4. The germline V gene has CDR1 GTSNPN and CDR2 SVGIG (reference sequence). The CDR3 spells CAWGQGASGNTIYF. Here the CDR3 DNA reads TGTGCCTGGGGACAGGGAGCTTCTGGAAACACCATATATTTT.

The J gene is TRBJ2-3, the V gene TRBV19, with D perhaps TRBD2 (5 bases). This CDR3 is 14 amino acids long. CDR1 and CDR2 (germline): LNHDA, SQIVND (reference sequence). V was pared by 4 bases and J by 2 bases, with 10 bases between. CDR3 DNA sequence: TGTGCCAGTAGTACCTTACTAGACACAGATACGCAGTATTTT. The encoded protein is CASSTLLDTDTQYF.

This chain uses TRBV11-1 with TRBJ2-5, with TRBD2 matching 9 bases. The DNA end lines up better with TRBJ2-7; the J call may be wrong. CDR3 length: 15 residues. CDR1 and CDR2 (germline): SGHAT, FQDESV (reference sequence). DNA of the CDR3: TGTGCCAGCAGCTTAGCGACTAGCGGTAAGGGCGAGCAGTACTTC. Its protein product is CASSLATSGKGEQYF.

V is TRBV7-2 and J is TRBJ1-1; TRBD1 agrees at 12 bases. With 4 bases clipped from V and 0 bases from J, the junction kept 6 bases outside the gene matches. This CDR3 is built from 17 residues. Germline CDR1 reads SGHTA; CDR2 reads FQGNSA. The DNA for the CDR3 is TGTGCCAGCAGCTCAGGGGACAGGGGGCAGGTGAACACTGAAGCTTTCTTT. It yields the protein CASSSGDRGQVNTEAFF. The full variable domain, rest sourced from reference TRBV7-2 and TRBJ1-1, is GAGVSQSPSNKVTEKGKDVELRCDPISGHTALYWYRQSLGQGLEFLIYFQGNSAPDKSGLPSDRFSAERTGGSVSTLTIQRTQQEDSAVYLCASSSGDRGQVNTEAFFGQGTRLTVV.

This clone was counted a few times. V is TRBV4-1 and J is TRBJ1-2; 10 nucleotides line up with TRBD1. CDR3 size: 14 residues. After removal of 3 bases from V and 6 bases from J, the junction contained 4 bases not matched to a gene. Germline-derived CDR1 and CDR2 are MGHRA and YSYEKL. CDR3 loop: CASSHPGQGNGYTF. The CDR3 nucleotides read TGCGCCAGCAGCCATCCGGGACAGGGGAATGGCTACACCTTC.

This clone was seen a few times. The rearrangement uses TRBV5-1 and TRBJ2-7, with D possibly matching TRBD2 (5 bases). The CDR3 extends over 16 amino acids. Germline CDR1 and CDR2: SGHRS and YFSETQ. The ends were cut back, 4 bases at V and 0 bases at J, with 17 bases in the middle. The CDR3 sequence is CASSDQGLGSSYEQYF. The CDR3 bases are TGCGCCAGCAGCGACCAAGGACTGGGAAGCTCCTACGAGCAGTACTTC.

The chain combines TRBV7-9 with TRBJ2-7; 9 nucleotides line up with TRBD1. This CDR3 spans 14 amino acids. The V segment lost 6 bases and the J segment 3 bases; nucleotides outside the gene matches: 6. Germline CDR1 and CDR2: SEHNR and FQNEAQ (reference sequence). The CDR3 here is CASSFDRGDYEQYF. CDR3 in DNA: TGTGCCAGCAGTTTTGACAGGGGGGACTACGAGCAGTACTTC. Full variable domain (remainder filled in from reference TRBV7-9 and TRBJ2-7): DTGVSQNPRHKITKRGQNVTFRCDPISEHNRLYWYRQTLGQGPEFLTYFQNEAQLEKSRLLSDRFSAERPKGSFSTLEIQRTEQGDSAMYLCASSFDRGDYEQYFGPGTRLTVT.